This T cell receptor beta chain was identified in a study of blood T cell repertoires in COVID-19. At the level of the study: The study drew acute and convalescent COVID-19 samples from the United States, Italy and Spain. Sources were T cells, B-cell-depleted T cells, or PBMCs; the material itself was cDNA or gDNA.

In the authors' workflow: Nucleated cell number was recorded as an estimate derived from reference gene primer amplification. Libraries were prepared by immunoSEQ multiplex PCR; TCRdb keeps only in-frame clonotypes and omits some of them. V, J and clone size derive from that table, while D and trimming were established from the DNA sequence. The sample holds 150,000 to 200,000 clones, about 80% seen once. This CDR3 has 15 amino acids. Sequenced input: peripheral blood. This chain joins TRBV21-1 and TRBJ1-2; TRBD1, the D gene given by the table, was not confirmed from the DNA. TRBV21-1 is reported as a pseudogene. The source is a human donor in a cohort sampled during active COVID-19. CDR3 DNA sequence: TGTGCCAGCAGCAATTGGCGACAGCCCCGGAGTGGCTACACCTTC. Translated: CASSNWRQPRSGYTF.